One and the same sample provided the 28 T cell receptor beta chains below, sequenced in a study of blood T cells in healthy people across ages. Using a J-beta primer mix together with a sample-barcoded 5' primer, a second PCR was run for roughly 7 to 12 cycles. In TCRdb, the 5' RACE reads were re-called with MiXCR into one record per CDR3 protein. Among roughly 1,000,000 distinct CDR3 sequences listed, around 27% were seen once. Separately, the same data were catalogued under a study of T cells of mothers and their children.

Sequenced material: blood. The receptor set was obtained from a girl aged 2 to 10 in good health.

This clonotype was observed a few times. V is TRBV24-1 and J is TRBJ1-2; D is ambiguous. V was clipped by 9 bases and J by 9 bases, with 19 bases between them. The CDR3 is 13 amino acids. Germline V gene lookup returns CDR1 KGHDR and CDR2 SFDVKD. The CDR3 coding sequence is TGTGCCACCTCAATAGGAGTCCCCTCAAGCTACACCTTC. It translates to CATSIGVPSSYTF.

The chain combines TRBV12-5 with TRBJ2-5; perhaps TRBD1 as D (6 bases). The better agreement between TRBJ2-7 and the DNA end casts doubt on the J call. Germline CDR1 reads LGHNT; CDR2 reads FRNRAP. This CDR3 contains 14 residues. CDR3 sequence reads: CASGLGQEEYEQYF. The CDR3 DNA is TGTGCTAGTGGTTTGGGACAGGAAGAGTACGAGCAGTACTTC.

This clonotype has a handful of counts. The chain is built from TRBV2 and TRBJ2-3; D unresolved. This CDR3 has 11 residues. The germline V gene encodes CDR1 SNHLY and CDR2 FYNNEI. V lost 8 bases, J lost 2 bases, and 5 bases lay in between. The CDR3 sequence: CASLITDTQYF. The CDR3 nucleotides are TGTGCCAGCCTTATCACAGATACGCAGTATTTT.

The genes are TRBV7-2 and TRBJ1-2; perhaps TRBD1 as D (5 bases). V was cut by 1 base and J by 8 bases, with 14 bases left in between. There are 14 residues in the CDR3. Germline CDR1 is SGHTA and CDR2 is FQGNSA. CDR3 nucleotides: TGTGCCAGCAGCTTAGATGGGTTGGGGACCGGCTACACCTTC. It encodes CASSLDGLGTGYTF.

This clonotype was observed a few times. The chain combines TRBV5-6 with TRBJ1-5; TRBD1 is a possible D gene (5 bases). This CDR3 is built from 14 residues. V was clipped by 2 bases and J by 4 bases, with 10 bases between them. From germline, CDR1 is SGHDT and CDR2 YYEEEE. The CDR3 coding sequence is TGTGCCAGCAGCTTCCGGGGGAATAATCAGCCCCAGCATTTT. Its translation is CASSFRGNNQPQHF.

The J gene is TRBJ2-5, the V gene TRBV7-9; 11 nucleotides agree with TRBD2. CDR3 length: 16 residues. Germline-derived CDR1 and CDR2 are SEHNR and FQNEAQ (reference sequence). Trimming at V came to 3 bases and at J to 4 bases, leaving 7 bases not matched to a gene. CDR3: CASSLLGGLAGETQYF. CDR3 in DNA: TGTGCCAGCAGCTTGTTAGGTGGACTAGCGGGAGAGACCCAGTACTTC.

In its sample, this clonotype was seen a few times. The chain couples TRBV29-1 to TRBJ2-5, with D possibly matching TRBD2 (7 bases). CDR1 and CDR2 from the germline V gene are SQVTM and ANQGSEA. The V and J ends lost 8 bases and 5 bases respectively, with 18 bases between them. This CDR3 region has 13 residues. CDR3 protein: CSSGGTVEETQYF. CDR3 nucleotide sequence: TGCAGCTCGGGGGGCACAGTGGAGGAGACCCAGTACTTC.

The chain joins TRBV5-1 to TRBJ2-1, with D perhaps given as TRBD1 or TRBD2 (5 bases each). The end of the DNA is better explained by TRBJ2-7, so the J call may be wrong. The germline V gene encodes CDR1 SGHRS and CDR2 YFSETQ. The CDR3 runs 15 residues. CDR3 bases: TGCGCCAGCAGCCGGGACGCCCTCTTGTCCTACGAGCAGTACTTC. Amino acids: CASSRDALLSYEQYF.

The chain combines TRBV11-2 with TRBJ2-5, with TRBD2 matching over 8 bases. The J call may be faulty, since TRBJ2-1 better matches the DNA end. Germline assignment: CDR1 SGHAT and CDR2 FQNNGV. The CDR3 sequence is 18 residues long. DNA for the CDR3: TGTGCCAGCAGCTTAGACGAAACCGGGACTAGATTCGGCAATGAGCAGTTCTTC. Its protein is CASSLDETGTRFGNEQFF.

This clonotype was seen a handful of times. The CDR3 nucleotides read TGTGCCAGCAGTTACAAAGCGGCCACCTACAATGAGCAGTTCTTC. This gives the protein CASSYKAATYNEQFF. The chain has TRBV6-2 or TRBV6-3 and TRBJ2-1; the D gene is possibly TRBD2 (5 bases). The V gene lost 2 bases and the J gene lost 2 bases, with 10 bases spanning the gap. CDR1 and CDR2 (germline): MNHEY, SVGEGT. The CDR3 covers 15 residues.

The gene calls are TRBV6-1 and TRBJ1-2; 7 nucleotides match TRBD1. The J segment lost 6 bases and the V segment lost 2 bases, leaving 9 bases of the junction unmatched. The CDR3 loop spans 15 amino acids. CDR1 and CDR2 from the germline V gene are MNHNS and SASEGT. CDR3 sequence reads: CASSERLRTGNGYTF. Written as DNA, the CDR3 is TGTGCCAGCAGTGAACGTTTACGGACAGGAAATGGCTACACCTTC.

The V and J genes are TRBV5-1 and TRBJ2-1; possible D gene TRBD1, 6 bases. Trimming left V 0 bases short and J 7 bases short, with 11 bases between. Germline values: CDR1 SGHRS, CDR2 YFSETQ. The CDR3 loop spans 14 amino acids. DNA of the CDR3: TGCGCCAGCAGCTTGGTAATACAGGGAAATGAGCAGTTCTTC. Translating it yields CASSLVIQGNEQFF.

The J gene is TRBJ1-3, the V gene TRBV7-3; D gene ambiguous. Trimming shortened V by 6 bases and J by 0 bases, and 6 bases separated the two germline ends. CDR1 SGHTA and CDR2 FQGTGA come from the germline V gene. This CDR3 has 13 residues. CDR3: CASSASSGNTIYF. CDR3 in DNA: TGTGCCAGCAGTGCTTCCTCTGGAAACACCATATATTTT.

This clonotype was found a few times. V is TRBV6-5 and J is TRBJ2-1, with D hard to call. V was clipped by 10 bases and J by 7 bases, with 8 bases between them. The CDR3 is 10 amino acids. CDR1 is MNHEY, CDR2 SVGAGI, per germline. DNA of the CDR3: TGTGCCACCGGTCTAAATGAGCAGTTCTTC. It encodes CATGLNEQFF.

A few counts support this clonotype. The chain is built from TRBV12-3 or TRBV12-4 and TRBJ2-1; no firm D call. This CDR3 region has 12 residues. Deletions cut 2 bases from V and 10 bases from J, with 9 bases between. The CDR3, as DNA: TGTGCCAGCAGTTTAAGGGCTAACGAGCAGTTCTTC. Its protein product is CASSLRANEQFF.

This clonotype was found many times. This rearrangement joins TRBV24-1 to TRBJ2-7, with D unresolved. The CDR3 loop spans 12 amino acids. The germline gives CDR1 KGHDR, CDR2 SFDVKD. The ends were cut back, 4 bases at V and 9 bases at J, with 12 bases in the middle. The CDR3 spells CATSEARGGQYF. The DNA of the CDR3 is TGTGCCACCAGTGAGGCAAGAGGTGGGCAGTACTTC.

The rearrangement joins TRBV6-6 to TRBJ2-5, with 9 bases matching TRBD2. The length of the CDR3 is 13 residues. V shed 0 bases, J shed 7 bases, and the junction held 0 bases outside the gene matches. Germline-derived CDR1 and CDR2 are MNHNY and SVGAGI (reference sequence). CDR3 region: CASSYSTSGTQYF. The CDR3 DNA is TGTGCCAGCAGTTACTCGACTAGCGGGACCCAGTACTTC.

This clonotype has more than one count but fewer than ten. This chain uses TRBV10-3 with TRBJ1-2, with no clear D. The CDR3 extends over 13 amino acids. Trimming removed 3 bases from V and 3 bases from J, with 8 bases in between. Germline V lookup: CDR1 ENHRY, CDR2 SYGVKD. CDR3 residues: CAISEEVYYGYTF. The CDR3 DNA reads as TGTGCCATCAGTGAAGAGGTGTACTATGGCTACACCTTC.

Note on this clonotype: A single base separates this from a much larger clone, so it may be a read error. The chain employs TRBV5-1 and TRBJ1-2, with D unresolved. This CDR3 spans 12 amino acids. The germline gives CDR1 SGHRS, CDR2 YFSETQ. The CDR3 sequence is CVSSLSTNGYTF. DNA of the CDR3: TGCGTCAGCAGCCTCTCCACGAATGGCTACACCTTC.

The CDR3 is CASSGMVANVLTF. The CDR3 DNA follows: TGTGCCAGCAGCGGAATGGTGGCCAACGTCCTGACTTTC. The chain is built from TRBV11-1 and TRBJ2-6; unclear D gene. Germline CDR1 reads SGHAT; CDR2 reads FQDESV (reference sequence). V lost 5 bases and J 6 bases, leaving 8 bases between the germline ends. This CDR3 spans 13 amino acids. Drawing the rest from reference TRBV11-1 and TRBJ2-6, the complete variable domain is EAEVAQSPRYKITEKSQAVAFWCDPISGHATLYWYRQILGQGPELLVQFQDESVVDDSQLPKDRFSAERLKGVDSTLKIQPAELGDSAMYLCASSGMVANVLTFGAGSRLTVL.

The chain carries TRBV2 and TRBJ2-4, with D possibly being TRBD1 (5 bases). V lost 1 base and J 6 bases, leaving 10 bases between the germline ends. Germline lookup yields CDR1 SNHLY and CDR2 FYNNEI. The CDR3 contains 14 residues. The chain's CDR3 is CASSEDRLGNIQYF. DNA of the CDR3: TGTGCCAGCAGTGAAGACAGGTTAGGAAACATTCAGTACTTC. The full variable domain, its missing parts supplied by reference TRBV2 and TRBJ2-4, is EPEVTQTPSHQVTQMGQEVILRCVPISNHLYFYWYRQILGQKVEFLVSFYNNEISEKSEIFDDQFSVERPDGSNFTLKIRSTKLEDSAMYFCASSEDRLGNIQYFGAGTRLSVL.

This clonotype was seen a handful of times. The chain links TRBV20-1 to TRBJ1-1; TRBD1 aligns across 7 bases. With 4 bases clipped from V and 2 bases from J, the junction kept 4 bases outside the gene matches. The CDR3 is 13 amino acids. Looked up from germline, CDR1 is DFQATT and CDR2 is SNEGSKA (reference sequence). The CDR3 loop is CSAIDRDNTEAFF. In DNA form, the CDR3 reads TGCAGTGCTATCGACAGGGACAACACTGAAGCTTTCTTT.

The gene calls are TRBV4-1 and TRBJ2-3; the D is unclear. Per germline, CDR1 MGHRA and CDR2 YSYEKL. CDR3 length: 12 residues. V shed 3 bases and J shed 7 bases, with 8 bases lying between them. CDR3 in DNA: TGCGCCAGCAGCCAGGATGGGCATACGCAGTATTTT. It translates to CASSQDGHTQYF.

This clonotype was observed a handful of times. The rearrangement links TRBV11-2 to TRBJ2-4; TRBD2 agrees at 10 bases. The CDR3 extends over 15 amino acids. V shed 3 bases and J 2 bases; nucleotides not matched to a gene: 1. Germline-derived CDR1 and CDR2 are SGHAT and FQNNGV. The CDR3 protein is CASSFSGRSKNIQYF. The CDR3 DNA follows: TGTGCCAGCAGCTTTAGCGGGAGGTCCAAAAACATTCAGTACTTC. The full variable domain, rest sourced from reference TRBV11-2 and TRBJ2-4, is EAGVAQSPRYKIIEKRQSVAFWCNPISGHATLYWYQQILGQGPKLLIQFQNNGVVDDSQLPKDRFSAERLKGVDSTLKIQPAKLEDSAVYLCASSFSGRSKNIQYFGAGTRLSVL.

This clonotype was observed a handful of times. This sequence joins TRBV28 and TRBJ2-5, with TRBD2 matching 10 bases. V dropped 3 bases and J dropped 4; count of bases not matched to a gene: 11. This CDR3 comprises 17 residues. Germline V gene data show CDR1 as MDHEN and CDR2 as SYDVKM. The chain's CDR3 is CASSLKLAGIGGETQYF. Here the CDR3 DNA reads TGTGCCAGCAGTTTGAAACTAGCGGGAATTGGGGGAGAGACCCAGTACTTC.

This clonotype was seen repeatedly, ten times or more. This rearrangement joins TRBV20-1 to TRBJ1-2; D not resolved. Trimming removed 4 bases at V and 2 bases at J, with 5 bases between. This CDR3 is built from 11 residues. CDR1 DFQATT and CDR2 SNEGSKA come from the germline V gene (reference sequence). The CDR3 is CSATPNYGYTF. The CDR3 DNA reads as TGCAGTGCTACCCCGAACTATGGCTACACCTTC.

There are a few counts of this clonotype. The chain links TRBV5-1 to TRBJ2-5; D is perhaps TRBD1 (5 bases). The J call may be mistaken, given a closer DNA end match to TRBJ2-1. CDR1 and CDR2 from the germline V gene are SGHRS and YFSETQ. This CDR3 contains 14 residues. CDR3 bases: TGCGCCAGCAGCTTGGGGCCAGGGTTGAATGAGCAGTTCTTC. Residues: CASSLGPGLNEQFF.

This chain joins TRBV4-3 and TRBJ2-3, with a weak D call TRBD2 (7 bases). Per the germline V gene, CDR1 is LGHNA and CDR2 is YSLEER. V lost 1 base and J 4 bases, leaving 15 bases between the germline ends. The CDR3 loop spans 16 amino acids. The CDR3 sequence: CASSQGLRGGPDTQYF. Written as DNA, the CDR3 is TGCGCCAGCAGCCAAGGGCTGAGGGGGGGCCCAGATACGCAGTATTTT.